The 12 T cell receptor beta chains below were found in one sample sequenced in a study of blood T cell repertoires in COVID-19. Sequenced by immunoSEQ multiplex PCR; TCRdb stores in-frame clones only, minus some. This table holds more than 150,000 clones, about 93% found once. Sequencing input: peripheral blood. These receptors all stem from a man aged 25 to 45 with COVID-19, enrolled during active disease.

This chain connects TRBV10-2 to TRBJ1-5; D might be TRBD1 (6 bases). V was trimmed by 6 bases and J by 0 bases, leaving 9 bases between them. The V gene's germline CDR1 is WSHSY and CDR2 SAAADI. The CDR3 is made up of 14 amino acids. DNA of the CDR3: TGCGCCAGCAGCTGGACAGATAGCAATCAGCCCCAGCATTTT. This translates into CASSWTDSNQPQHF.

V is TRBV2 and J is TRBJ1-1; 8 bases agree with TRBD1. Germline assignment: CDR1 SNHLY and CDR2 FYNNEI. Unmatched junction bases numbered 3, after V lost 7 bases and J lost 2 bases. The CDR3 is 13 residues long. Here the CDR3 reads CASTGQGNTEAFF. The CDR3 nucleotides are TGTGCCAGCACCGGACAGGGAAACACTGAAGCTTTCTTT. The variable domain in full, completed from reference TRBV2 and TRBJ1-1, reads EPEVTQTPSHQVTQMGQEVILRCVPISNHLYFYWYRQILGQKVEFLVSFYNNEISEKSEIFDDQFSVERPDGSNFTLKIRSTKLEDSAMYFCASTGQGNTEAFFGQGTRLTVV.

V and J are TRBV5-1 and TRBJ1-1, with 12 bases that match TRBD1. After removal of 4 bases from V and 7 bases from J, the junction contained 14 bases not matched to a gene. In germline, CDR1 is SGHRS, CDR2 YFSETQ. The CDR3 contains 17 residues. The CDR3 here is CASSPPPGQGARFEAFF. Here the CDR3 DNA reads TGCGCCAGCAGCCCACCCCCGGGACAGGGGGCGCGATTTGAAGCTTTCTTT.

This chain uses TRBV20-1 with TRBJ2-5; D is ambiguous. The CDR3 has 10 residues. Germline-derived CDR1 and CDR2 are DFQATT and SNEGSKA (reference sequence). V was clipped by 7 bases and J by 5 bases, with 8 bases between them. The CDR3 DNA sequence: TGCAGTGTATCCTCGGAGACCCAGTACTTC. Residues: CSVSSETQYF.

This clone was seen only once. V and J are TRBV7-9 and TRBJ1-1; D is unclear. V dropped 1 base and J dropped 3 bases, with 9 bases sitting between them. Germline assignment: CDR1 SEHNR and CDR2 FQNEAQ (reference sequence). The CDR3 totals 14 residues. CDR3: CASSLVEQHTEAFF. Here the CDR3 DNA reads TGTGCCAGCAGCTTAGTTGAACAGCACACTGAAGCTTTCTTT.

This chain links TRBV10-1 with TRBJ1-6; TRBD1 matches 9 bases. CDR3 length: 16 residues. V shed 3 bases and J 5 bases; nucleotides not matched to a gene: 5. Germline-derived CDR1 and CDR2 are WNHNN and SYGVQD (reference sequence). CDR3 sequence (DNA): TGCGCCAGCAGTGAAACCAGGGACAGGGATAATTCACCCCTCCACTTT. It codes for CASSETRDRDNSPLHF.

The CDR3 here is CASSNRGLDQPQHF. The CDR3 DNA reads as TGTGCCAGCAGTAACAGGGGGTTGGATCAGCCCCAGCATTTT. The rearrangement uses TRBV5-6 and TRBJ1-5; 8 bases line up with TRBD1. The CDR3 extends over 14 amino acids. Germline CDR1 SGHDT, CDR2 YYEEEE. V was clipped by 5 bases and J by 5 bases; unmatched bases: 6. Combining the CDR3 with reference TRBV5-6 and TRBJ1-5 gives the whole variable domain DAGVTQSPTHLIKTRGQQVTLRCSPKSGHDTVSWYQQALGQGPQFIFQYYEEEERQRGNFPDRFSGHQFPNYSSELNVNALLLGDSALYLCASSNRGLDQPQHFGDGTRLSIL.

V is TRBV10-3 and J is TRBJ1-1, with D tentatively TRBD1 (6 bases). The ends were cut back, 2 bases at V and 8 bases at J, with 15 bases in the middle. CDR3 length: 14 residues. CDR1 and CDR2 from the germline V gene are ENHRY and SYGVKD. CDR3 bases: TGTGCCATCAGTGAGGGGACAACGGTCGACGAAGCTTTCTTT. This codes for CAISEGTTVDEAFF.

This clone appeared a few times. The CDR3 DNA is TGTGCCAGCAGTTACCAGGGGCCGTACGAGCAGTACTTC. Amino acid sequence: CASSYQGPYEQYF. This chain uses TRBV28 with TRBJ2-7; weak D call: TRBD1 (6 bases). The CDR3 totals 13 residues. Trimming removed 4 bases at V and 4 bases at J, with 11 bases between. Germline V gene data show CDR1 as MDHEN and CDR2 as SYDVKM. Looking up the rest from reference TRBV28 and TRBJ2-7 gives the full variable domain: DVKVTQSSRYLVKRTGEKVFLECVQDMDHENMFWYRQDPGLGLRLIYFSYDVKMKEKGDIPEGYSVSREKKERFSLILESASTNQTSMYLCASSYQGPYEQYFGPGTRLTVT.

V usage is TRBV6-5 and J usage is TRBJ1-2; no firm D call. The germline CDR1 and CDR2 sequences are MNHEY and SVGAGI. CDR3 size: 14 residues. Trimming took 4 bases from V and 3 from J, leaving 12 bases between them. CDR3 nucleotide sequence: TGTGCCAGCAGTTTAGCGGGAGGCTACTATGGCTACACCTTC. Translation gives CASSLAGGYYGYTF.

This sequence joins TRBV27 and TRBJ1-5; D is perhaps TRBD1 (6 bases). Germline CDR1 reads MNHEY; CDR2 reads SMNVEV (reference sequence). This CDR3 region has 17 residues. The V end was cut by 4 bases, the J end by 2 bases, with 18 bases between. DNA of the CDR3: TGTGCCAGCAGTTCCTACCGACAGGTCGGGGGCAATCAGCCCCAGCATTTT. Translating gives CASSSYRQVGGNQPQHF.

The chain employs TRBV9 and TRBJ2-2, with a weak D call TRBD2 (6 bases). The CDR3 contains 16 residues. Per the germline V gene, CDR1 is SGDLS and CDR2 is YYNGEE. Trimming removed 3 bases at V and 2 bases at J, with 14 bases between. Here the CDR3 DNA reads TGTGCCAGCAGCGCTGGCGGGACTCTTAACACCGGGGAGCTGTTTTTT. This codes for CASSAGGTLNTGELFF. Using reference TRBV9 and TRBJ2-2 for the parts outside the CDR3, the full variable domain is DSGVTQTPKHLITATGQRVTLRCSPRSGDLSVYWYQQSLDQGLQFLIQYYNGEERAKGNILERFSAQQFPDLHSELNLSSLELGDSALYFCASSAGGTLNTGELFFGEGSRLTVL.